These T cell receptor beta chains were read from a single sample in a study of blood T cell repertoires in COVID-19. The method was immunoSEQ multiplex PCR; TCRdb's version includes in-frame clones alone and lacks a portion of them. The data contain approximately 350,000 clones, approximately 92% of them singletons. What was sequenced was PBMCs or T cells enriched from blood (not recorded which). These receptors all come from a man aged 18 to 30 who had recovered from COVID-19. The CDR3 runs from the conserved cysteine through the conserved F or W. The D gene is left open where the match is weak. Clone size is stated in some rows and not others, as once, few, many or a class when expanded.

CDR3: CASSFMSDTQYF
DNA: TGTGCCAGCAGCTTTATGTCCGATACGCAGTATTTT
V: TRBV11-2
size: .
D: .
J: TRBJ2-3

CDR3: CASEDRQTNYGYTF
DNA: TGTGCCAGCGAGGACAGGCAGACTAACTATGGCTACACCTTC
V: TRBV6-5
size: .
D: TRBD1
J: TRBJ1-2

CDR3: CASRTGQSVGTIYF
DNA: TGTGCCAGCAGAACAGGACAGTCGGTCGGGACCATATATTTT
V: TRBV27
size: few
D: .
J: TRBJ1-3

CDR3: CASGFLTPSGEQYF
DNA: TGTGCTAGTGGTTTCTTGACACCTTCTGGCGAGCAGTACTTC
V: TRBV12-5
size: .
D: .
J: TRBJ2-7

CDR3: CASRLPSRCCKNNTEAFF
DNA: TGTGCAAGTCGCTTACCAAGCAGGTGTTGCAAGAACAACACTGAAGCTTTCTTT
V: TRBV12-2
size: once
D: .
J: TRBJ1-1

CDR3: CASTSDRGLAKNIQYF
DNA: .
V: TRBV19
size: .
D: .
J: TRBJ2-4

CDR3: CASSRDGTAHQPQHF
DNA: TGCGCCAGCAGCCGGGACGGGACAGCTCATCAGCCCCAGCATTTT
V: TRBV5-1
size: .
D: TRBD1
J: TRBJ1-5

CDR3: CASMLAVDNEQFF
DNA: TGTGCCAGCATGCTTGCAGTTGACAATGAGCAGTTCTTC
V: TRBV2
size: few
D: .
J: TRBJ2-1

CDR3: CASVASGYPRETQYF
DNA: TGTGCCAGCGTTGCATCCGGCTACCCTAGGGAGACCCAGTACTTC
V: TRBV27
size: .
D: .
J: TRBJ2-5

CDR3: CASSQEVSSGRVETQYF
DNA: TGCGCCAGCAGCCAAGAAGTTTCAAGCGGGAGGGTAGAGACCCAGTACTTC
V: TRBV4-1
size: .
D: TRBD2
J: TRBJ2-5

CDR3: CASRAGQDTEAFF
DNA: TGTGCCAGCCGGGCGGGACAGGACACTGAAGCTTTCTTT
V: TRBV7-9
size: .
D: TRBD1
J: TRBJ1-1

CDR3: CASSSRHRDTYGYTF
DNA: TGTGCCAGCAGCTCACGACACCGGGACACATATGGCTACACCTTC
V: TRBV7-9
size: .
D: .
J: TRBJ1-2

CDR3: CSVEDWPGELFF
DNA: TGCAGCGTTGAAGATTGGCCCGGGGAGCTGTTTTTT
V: TRBV29-1
size: .
D: .
J: TRBJ2-2

CDR3: CASSLAWGGNTEAFF
DNA: TGTGCCAGCAGCTTAGCGTGGGGGGGTAACACTGAAGCTTTCTTT
V: TRBV7-8
size: .
D: .
J: TRBJ1-1

CDR3: CSVSGLNEQFF
DNA: TGCAGTGTTTCAGGGCTGAATGAGCAGTTCTTC
V: TRBV20-1
size: .
D: .
J: TRBJ2-1

CDR3: CASSQDRGGYEQYF
DNA: TGCGCCAGCAGCCAAGATCGCGGGGGCTACGAGCAGTACTTC
V: TRBV4-1
size: .
D: TRBD2
J: TRBJ2-7

CDR3: CASSLQRAAFF
DNA: TGTGCCAGCAGTTTGCAGAGAGCGGCTTTCTTT
V: TRBV28
size: .
D: .
J: TRBJ1-1

CDR3: CASNPPSTDTQYF
DNA: TGTGCCAGCAATCCCCCGAGCACAGATACGCAGTATTTT
V: TRBV28
size: .
D: .
J: TRBJ2-3

CDR3: CASSTTSGSRHWDEQFF
DNA: TGTGCCAGCAGTACCACTAGCGGGAGTAGGCATTGGGATGAGCAGTTCTTC
V: TRBV6-2/TRBV6-3
size: .
D: TRBD2
J: TRBJ2-1

CDR3: CASSLRLAGDETQYF
DNA: TGTGCCAGCAGCCTCCGACTAGCGGGAGATGAGACCCAGTACTTC
V: TRBV7-3
size: .
D: TRBD2
J: TRBJ2-5

CDR3: CAISDYSLGTGVTGELFF
DNA: TGTGCCATCAGTGATTACTCCCTCGGGACAGGGGTCACCGGGGAGCTGTTTTTT
V: TRBV10-3
size: .
D: TRBD1
J: TRBJ2-2

CDR3: CASSPGSYNEQFF
DNA: TGTGCCAGCAGCCCAGGCTCTTACAATGAGCAGTTCTTC
V: TRBV5-4
size: .
D: .
J: TRBJ2-1

CDR3: CASSLASGSSYNEQFF
DNA: TGCGCCAGCAGCTTGGCCAGCGGGAGCTCCTACAATGAGCAGTTCTTC
V: TRBV5-1
size: .
D: TRBD2
J: TRBJ2-1

CDR3: CASSVAGGISYEQYF
DNA: TGCGCCAGTTCGGTGGCAGGGGGTATCTCCTACGAGCAGTACTTC
V: TRBV4-1
size: .
D: TRBD1
J: TRBJ2-7

CDR3: CASSADRGLYGYTF
DNA: TGTGCCAGCAGTGCAGACAGGGGGCTGTATGGCTACACCTTC
V: TRBV27
size: .
D: TRBD1
J: TRBJ1-2

CDR3: CASSLFEGHLNTEAFF
DNA: TGTGCCAGCTCATTATTTGAGGGACACCTGAACACTGAAGCTTTCTTT
V: TRBV18
size: .
D: .
J: TRBJ1-1

CDR3: CASSQGTSGRLDTQYF
DNA: TGTGCCAGCAGCCAAGGGACTAGCGGGAGGTTGGATACGCAGTATTTT
V: TRBV3-1/TRBV3-2
size: .
D: TRBD2
J: TRBJ2-3

CDR3: CASSAGLIPGNTIYF
DNA: TGCGCCAGCAGTGCGGGACTCATTCCTGGAAACACCATATATTTT
V: TRBV10-1
size: .
D: .
J: TRBJ1-3

CDR3: CASSQDRRLAGYNEQFF
DNA: TGCGCCAGCAGCCAAGATCGACGGCTAGCGGGATACAATGAGCAGTTCTTC
V: TRBV4-3
size: .
D: TRBD2
J: TRBJ2-1

CDR3: CASSPTVGTSGSNEQFF
DNA: TGTGCCAGCAGCCCTACCGTCGGGACTAGCGGGAGTAATGAGCAGTTCTTC
V: TRBV7-3
size: .
D: TRBD2
J: TRBJ2-1

CDR3: CASSRQGGEAFF
DNA: TGTGCCAGCTCCCGACAGGGGGGTGAAGCTTTCTTT
V: TRBV18
size: .
D: TRBD1
J: TRBJ1-1

CDR3: CASSYEDRDNEQYF
DNA: TGTGCCAGCAGTTACGAGGACAGGGATAACGAGCAGTACTTC
V: TRBV6-5
size: .
D: TRBD1
J: TRBJ2-7

CDR3: CASSYPERQVSYEQYF
DNA: TGTGCCAGCAGTTACCCCGAACGACAGGTATCCTACGAGCAGTACTTC
V: TRBV6-2/TRBV6-3
size: .
D: .
J: TRBJ2-7

CDR3: CASSPGQGSAGYTF
DNA: TGTGCCAGCAGCCCCGGACAGGGATCGGCGGGCTACACCTTC
V: TRBV7-8
size: .
D: TRBD1
J: TRBJ1-2

CDR3: CASSPRTSGGSYEQYF
DNA: TGCGCCAGCAGCCCCAGGACTAGCGGAGGTTCCTACGAGCAGTACTTC
V: TRBV4-1
size: .
D: TRBD2
J: TRBJ2-7

CDR3: CASSPTEADTQYF
DNA: TGTGCCAGCAGCCCGACGGAGGCAGATACGCAGTATTTT
V: TRBV5-4
size: .
D: .
J: TRBJ2-3

CDR3: CASSVDRGREKLFF
DNA: TGTGCCAGCAGCGTCGACAGGGGGCGCGAAAAACTGTTTTTT
V: TRBV5-4
size: few
D: TRBD1
J: TRBJ1-4

CDR3: CASSPSSGQPYSPLHF
DNA: TGTGCCAGCAGCCCAAGCTCGGGACAACCCTATTCACCCCTCCACTTT
V: TRBV5-5
size: .
D: .
J: TRBJ1-6

CDR3: CASYKQGFGYTF
DNA: TGTGCCAGCTACAAACAGGGCTTTGGCTACACCTTC
V: TRBV28
size: .
D: .
J: TRBJ1-2

CDR3: CASSLSVNTGQYF
DNA: TGTGCCAGCAGTTTATCGGTAAACACGGGACAGTACTTC
V: TRBV27
size: .
D: .
J: TRBJ2-7

CDR3: CASSPRHDSSNEQFF
DNA: TGTGCCAGCAGTCCTCGCCACGACTCCAGCAATGAGCAGTTCTTC
V: TRBV25-1
size: .
D: .
J: TRBJ2-1

CDR3: CAISETGYGYTF
DNA: TGTGCCATCAGTGAGACGGGCTATGGCTACACCTTC
V: TRBV10-3
size: .
D: .
J: TRBJ1-2

CDR3: CASSHHTPNEQFF
DNA: TGTGCCAGCAGCCACCACACCCCTAATGAGCAGTTCTTC
V: TRBV3-1/TRBV3-2
size: .
D: .
J: TRBJ2-1

CDR3: CASSLVGEGLHEQFF
DNA: TGTGCCAGCAGCTTAGTAGGGGAGGGCCTACATGAGCAGTTCTTC
V: TRBV13
size: .
D: TRBD2
J: TRBJ2-1

CDR3: CASSHLQRGYEQYF
DNA: TGTGCCAGCAGCCATCTGCAAAGGGGCTACGAGCAGTACTTC
V: TRBV3-1/TRBV3-2
size: .
D: .
J: TRBJ2-7

CDR3: CASSFHRGTEAFF
DNA: TGTGCCAGCAGTTTCCACAGGGGAACTGAAGCTTTCTTT
V: TRBV12-3/TRBV12-4
size: .
D: TRBD1
J: TRBJ1-1

CDR3: CASSLISTGGKGYTF
DNA: TGTGCCAGCAGCTTAATATCGACAGGGGGTAAGGGCTACACCTTC
V: TRBV7-8
size: .
D: TRBD1
J: TRBJ1-2

CDR3: CASSLEQTTDTQYF
DNA: TGTGCCAGCAGCTTAGAACAGACCACAGATACGCAGTATTTT
V: TRBV7-9
size: .
D: .
J: TRBJ2-3

CDR3: CASSSQGTTNQPQHF
DNA: TGTGCCAGCAGCTCTCAGGGGACAACGAATCAGCCCCAGCATTTT
V: TRBV7-2
size: .
D: .
J: TRBJ1-5

CDR3: CASSLAGGYNSPLHF
DNA: TGTGCCAGCAGCTTAGCGGGAGGGTATAATTCACCCCTCCACTTT
V: TRBV7-9
size: .
D: .
J: TRBJ1-6

CDR3: CASSLHGLSNEQFF
DNA: TGTGCCAGCAGCCTCCACGGACTATCCAATGAGCAGTTCTTC
V: TRBV11-2
size: .
D: .
J: TRBJ2-1

CDR3: CASRTQTGTGADF
DNA: TGTGCCAGCAGAACACAAACCGGGACAGGGGCAGACTTC
V: TRBV28
size: .
D: TRBD1
J: TRBJ2-7